This T cell receptor beta chain was observed in a study of cytomegalovirus exposure and HLA in healthy donors. The germline CDR1 and CDR2 sequences are PRHDT and FYEKMQ (reference sequence). Unmatched junction bases numbered 10, after V lost 5 bases and J lost 2 bases. The CDR3 totals 16 residues. Profiled with immunoSEQ multiplex PCR; TCRdb holds only in-frame clones, not every one. The sample shows approximately 300,000 clones, around 86% of them seen only once. The TCR was taken from a woman under 30 in good health and CMV-seronegative. The material sequenced was PBMCs. The chain recombines TRBV13 with TRBJ2-3; 7 bases align to TRBD2. The CDR3 region is CASSLPASGITDTQYF. The CDR3 region has the DNA TGTGCCAGCAGCCTCCCGGCTAGCGGAATCACAGATACGCAGTATTTT.